This T cell receptor (beta chain) was retrieved from a study of technical replicates of blood from four donors (dated by TCRdb to between 2016 and 2019). From a lookup of the germline V gene (reference sequence), CDR1 and CDR2 are LNHDA and SQIVND. Compared with germline, V lacks 3 bases and J lacks 7 bases; bases without a gene match: 7. There are 15 amino acids in the CDR3, from cysteine to phenylalanine inclusive. Left in the record is the CDR3 DNA by itself, 45 bases read in frame from the first base. Libraries came from the immunoSEQ multiplex PCR assay. The clones in this table, taken by TCRdb from immuneACCESS, are in-frame only. Not every clone is retained; where verified, under half of the shortfall comes from an unresolved V gene, and the cause of the rest is unknown. The sample contains 68,000 or so clones, 80% to 95% of them found a single time. Clones ranked in the top ten supply roughly 5% of the sample.

Comments on this clone: Its antigen has not been determined. It has no much larger one-base neighbor in the sample; base qualities were not kept.

This clonotype originated in a human donor in good health. Some clones in this sample may be carry-over from other donors' samples. Sequenced: PBMCs. This receptor chain uses TRBV19 and TRBJ2-1; 9 central bases correspond to TRBD2. The bases are TGTGCCAGTAGTATTCCCCTAGCGGGGTCAAATGAGCAGTTCTTC. Its protein is CASSIPLAGSNEQFF.